These 27 T cell receptor beta chains were all obtained from the same sample, sequenced in a study of blood T cells in healthy people across ages. Next came a second PCR, run for about 7 to 12 cycles, which used a sample-barcoded 5' primer along with a J-beta primer mix. TCRdb ran MiXCR on the 5' RACE reads and lists one entry per CDR3 protein. The data contain 800,000 to 900,000 distinct CDR3 sequences, around 62% of them singletons. The material sequenced was blood. These receptors originate from a man aged 30 to 45 in good health.

The CDR3 region has the DNA TGTGCCAGCAGCCAAGAGGTCGGGACAGGGGAAGGAGAGACCCAGTACTTC. Encoded protein: CASSQEVGTGEGETQYF. The chain uses TRBV3-1 and TRBJ2-5; 10 bases are a match to TRBD1. Germline V CDR1 and CDR2: LGHDT, YNNKEL (reference sequence). This CDR3 has 17 residues. Trimming removed 0 bases from V and 4 bases from J; junction bases left unmatched: 8.

The genes are TRBV12-3 or TRBV12-4 and TRBJ2-6; a possible D gene is TRBD1 (5 bases). The CDR3 spans 15 residues. V lost 5 bases, J lost 4 bases, and 12 bases lay in between. CDR3: CASSPRVAGANVLTF. In nucleotides, the CDR3 is TGTGCCAGCAGTCCCAGGGTTGCAGGGGCCAACGTCCTGACTTTC.

The chain has TRBV7-2 and TRBJ2-1; 9 bases map to TRBD1. The V segment lost 5 bases and the J segment 5 bases; nucleotides outside the gene matches: 10. The CDR3 extends over 16 amino acids. CDR1 and CDR2 from the germline V gene are SGHTA and FQGNSA. CDR3 sequence: CASSPSRGQGNNEQFF. The CDR3 bases are TGTGCCAGCAGCCCGTCCCGGGGACAGGGAAACAATGAGCAGTTCTTC.

The CDR3 reads CASSPHGKGSTYEQYF. CDR3 DNA sequence: TGTGCCAGCAGCCCCCATGGGAAGGGATCAACCTACGAGCAGTACTTC. This chain joins TRBV9 and TRBJ2-7; D unclear. Germline V lookup: CDR1 SGDLS, CDR2 YYNGEE. The CDR3 runs 16 residues. With 4 bases removed from V and 2 bases from J, the gap between germline ends came to 19 bases.

The genes are TRBV5-1 and TRBJ2-1; TRBD2 matches 7 bases. The CDR3 is made up of 16 amino acids. Germline CDR1 is SGHRS and CDR2 is YFSETQ. V dropped 0 bases and J dropped 6; count of bases not matched to a gene: 9. For the CDR3, the DNA is TGCGCCAGCAGCTTGGCCCACTCTAGCGGACTCAATGAGCAGTTCTTC. Amino acid sequence: CASSLAHSSGLNEQFF. Full variable domain (missing parts from reference TRBV5-1 and TRBJ2-1): KAGVTQTPRYLIKTRGQQVTLSCSPISGHRSVSWYQQTPGQGLQFLFEYFSETQRNKGNFPGRFSGRQFSNSRSEMNVSTLELGDSALYLCASSLAHSSGLNEQFFGPGTRLTVL.

The chain is built from TRBV29-1 and TRBJ2-3; no reliable D call. V lost 4 bases and J lost 1, with 6 bases in between. The germline gives CDR1 SQVTM, CDR2 ANQGSEA. CDR3 length: 12 amino acids. DNA of the CDR3: TGCAGCGTTGGCCAGGGCACAGATACGCAGTATTTT. Translated: CSVGQGTDTQYF.

The chain is built from TRBV7-2 and TRBJ1-5; no firm D call. Germline CDR1 SGHTA, CDR2 FQGNSA. The CDR3 is 14 residues long. V was trimmed by 1 base and J by 4 bases, leaving 8 bases between them. CDR3 protein: CASSLEGLNQPQHF. CDR3 coding DNA: TGTGCCAGCAGCTTAGAGGGCCTGAATCAGCCCCAGCATTTT.

The chain is built from TRBV7-2 and TRBJ2-5; 12 bases align to TRBD2. The junction had 6 bases not matched to a gene; V was cut back by 2 bases and J by 8 bases. The germline V gene encodes CDR1 SGHTA and CDR2 FQGNSA. The CDR3 extends over 15 amino acids. The CDR3: CASSLWTSGTNTQYF. DNA of the CDR3: TGTGCCAGCAGCTTATGGACTAGCGGGACGAATACCCAGTACTTC.

This clonotype was counted many times. The V call is TRBV7-9, the J call TRBJ2-1; D ambiguous. Trimming removed 3 bases at V and 6 bases at J, with 6 bases between. CDR3 length: 12 residues. Germline loops: CDR1 SEHNR, CDR2 FQNEAQ (reference sequence). The CDR3 DNA follows: TGTGCCAGCAGCTTCTCCGGCAATGAGCAGTTCTTC. Residues: CASSFSGNEQFF.

The V call is TRBV7-9, the J call TRBJ2-1; D is uncertain. Trimming stripped 5 bases from V and 4 bases from J, with 12 bases between. This CDR3 comprises 14 residues. The germline CDR1 and CDR2 sequences are SEHNR and FQNEAQ (reference sequence). The CDR3, as DNA: TGTGCCAGCAGCCCCCTCCAGATGTACAATGAGCAGTTCTTC. Translated: CASSPLQMYNEQFF.

The V gene is TRBV9, the J gene TRBJ2-3; 8 bases match TRBD2. Trimming cost V 0 bases and J 4 bases; bases outside gene matches: 10. The germline gives CDR1 SGDLS, CDR2 YYNGEE. This CDR3 is 17 amino acids long. CDR3 nucleotides: TGTGCCAGCAGCGTAGGGCTTCGGGGGGGCCGAGCAGATACGCAGTATTTT. Translating gives CASSVGLRGGRADTQYF.

This clonotype was observed a single time. The chain employs TRBV2 and TRBJ2-3; D possibly corresponds to TRBD1 (5 bases). This CDR3 is built from 16 residues. The ends were cut back, 1 base at V and 5 bases at J, with 16 bases in the middle. From germline, CDR1 is SNHLY and CDR2 FYNNEI. DNA for the CDR3: TGTGCCAGCAGTGAAGGCCCCCCAGGGCGAGTAGATACGCAGTATTTT. Protein: CASSEGPPGRVDTQYF.

The rearrangement links TRBV20-1 to TRBJ2-5; TRBD2 aligns across 9 bases. With V trimmed by 0 bases and J by 2 bases, 7 bases remained unmatched. The germline V gene encodes CDR1 DFQATT and CDR2 SNEGSKA (reference sequence). CDR3 length: 16 amino acids. In DNA form, the CDR3 reads TGCAGTGCTAGAGATCTGCGGGGGGGCCAACAAGAGACCCAGTACTTC. It codes for CSARDLRGGQQETQYF.

The chain joins TRBV6-2 or TRBV6-3 to TRBJ1-2; D call uncertain. V lost 6 bases and J 4 bases, leaving 12 bases between the germline ends. Germline CDR1 reads MNHEY; CDR2 reads SVGEGT. This CDR3 has 13 amino acids. The CDR3 loop reads CASRFKRPYGYTF. CDR3 coding DNA: TGTGCCAGCAGGTTCAAACGGCCCTATGGCTACACCTTC.

The chain links TRBV6-5 to TRBJ1-5, with D perhaps TRBD1 (6 bases). The V gene lost 6 bases and the J gene lost 3 bases, with 9 bases spanning the gap. Germline V gene lookup returns CDR1 MNHEY and CDR2 SVGAGI. This CDR3 region has 13 residues. As DNA, the CDR3 is TGTGCCAGCAGCACGGGACACAATCAGCCCCAGCATTTT. It encodes CASSTGHNQPQHF.

This CDR3 reads CASSRPGHRNYGYTF. The CDR3 region has the DNA TGTGCCAGCAGTAGACCGGGCCACCGTAACTATGGCTACACCTTC. The V and J genes are TRBV6-2 or TRBV6-3 and TRBJ1-2; no clear D. Trimming pared 5 bases from V and 1 base from J, leaving 14 bases between. Germline V CDR1 and CDR2: MNHEY, SVGEGT. The CDR3 is 15 residues long.

This clonotype appeared a few times. The chain carries TRBV7-3 and TRBJ2-4, with 10 bases fitting TRBD1. In germline, CDR1 is SGHTA, CDR2 FQGTGA. Trimming cost V 1 base and J 5 bases; bases outside gene matches: 11. CDR3 length: 18 amino acids. The CDR3 sequence is CASSLRRGQGSGENIQYF. CDR3 nucleotide sequence: TGTGCCAGCAGCTTAAGAAGGGGACAGGGGTCGGGTGAAAACATTCAGTACTTC.

This clonotype appeared a single time. J is TRBJ2-1 and V is TRBV4-2; 7 nucleotides agree with TRBD1. Trimming at V came to 0 bases and at J to 3 bases, leaving 8 bases not matched to a gene. Germline values: CDR1 LGHNA, CDR2 YNFKEQ. The CDR3 is 17 amino acids. The CDR3 region is CASSQENDRVYYNEQFF. DNA of the CDR3: TGTGCCAGCAGCCAAGAAAACGACAGGGTGTACTACAATGAGCAGTTCTTC.

The chain has TRBV6-5 and TRBJ1-5; D ambiguous. V was pared by 4 bases and J by 6 bases, with 13 bases between. Per the germline V gene, CDR1 is MNHEY and CDR2 is SVGAGI. This CDR3 is 14 amino acids long. CDR3 region: CASSWTLDGQPQHF. The CDR3 bases are TGTGCCAGCAGTTGGACCCTGGACGGTCAGCCCCAGCATTTT.

The J gene is TRBJ2-7, the V gene TRBV7-8; tentatively, D is TRBD1 or TRBD2 (5 bases each). Trimming removed 2 bases from V and 3 bases from J, with 17 bases in between. CDR3 length equals 16 residues. Germline assignment: CDR1 SGHVS and CDR2 FQNEAQ. The CDR3 coding sequence is TGTGCCAGCAGCTTAAGGGACCCGACAGAGTACTACGAGCAGTACTTC. Amino acid sequence: CASSLRDPTEYYEQYF.

A note on this clonotype: A read error may be the cause here, since a much bigger clone is one base away. The rearrangement uses TRBV9 and TRBJ1-2; TRBD1 might be the D (6 bases). Trimming took off 7 bases at V and 4 bases at J, with 20 bases between the two ends. Germline assignment: CDR1 SGDLS and CDR2 YYNGEE. The CDR3 is 15 residues long. The CDR3 loop is CASGGGQLRLYGYTF. The CDR3 nucleotides read TGTGCCAGCGGCGGTGGACAGTTGAGGCTCTATGGCTACACCTTC.

This clonotype has only a few counts. This chain joins TRBV6-5 and TRBJ2-7; unclear D gene. The CDR3 is 16 residues long. Germline values: CDR1 MNHEY, CDR2 SVGAGI. Trimming stripped 6 bases from V and 0 bases from J, with 18 bases between. CDR3 sequence: CASRPSGQSYSYEQYF. DNA of the CDR3: TGTGCCAGCAGACCGTCTGGGCAGAGTTACTCCTACGAGCAGTACTTC.

The chain combines TRBV6-5 with TRBJ2-5; the D is unclear. Gene TRBJ2-7 matches the end of the DNA better, so the J call may be wrong. Germline values: CDR1 MNHEY, CDR2 SVGAGI. The CDR3 covers 14 residues. CDR3 bases: TGTGCCAGCAGTTACGCTCCCTTCGGCCTCGAGCAGTACTTC. Amino acids: CASSYAPFGLEQYF.

This clonotype was detected only a few times. The gene calls are TRBV7-2 and TRBJ2-4, with a weak D call TRBD1 (5 bases). Trimming removed 3 bases from V and 6 bases from J, with 12 bases in between. This CDR3 is 14 amino acids long. In germline, CDR1 is SGHTA, CDR2 FQGNSA. The CDR3 protein is CASSFRQGRNIQYF. DNA for the CDR3: TGTGCCAGCAGCTTCCGGCAGGGTCGAAACATTCAGTACTTC.

This chain joins TRBV3-1 and TRBJ2-1; 7 nucleotides match TRBD2. Trimming removed 1 base from V and 0 bases from J; junction bases left unmatched: 3. Germline V gene data show CDR1 as LGHDT and CDR2 as YNNKEL (reference sequence). This CDR3 region has 16 residues. CDR3 nucleotides: TGTGCCAGCAGCCAAGTTACGGGGGGCTCCTACAATGAGCAGTTCTTC. This translates into CASSQVTGGSYNEQFF.

This clonotype came up a few times. The gene calls are TRBV2 and TRBJ1-1; no clear D gene. V was clipped by 8 bases and J by 0 bases, with 10 bases between them. Germline V gene lookup returns CDR1 SNHLY and CDR2 FYNNEI. CDR3 length equals 13 residues. CDR3 sequence: CASYGSVNTEAFF. The CDR3 DNA reads TGTGCCAGCTACGGGTCGGTGAACACTGAAGCTTTCTTT.

The chain is built from TRBV6-2 or TRBV6-3 and TRBJ1-5, with D uncertain. The CDR3 has 14 residues. Germline V CDR1 and CDR2: MNHEY, SVGEGT. V lost 6 bases, J lost 4 bases, and 13 bases lay in between. Here the CDR3 reads CASSHPDGNQPQHF. Written as DNA, the CDR3 is TGTGCCAGCAGCCACCCGGACGGAAATCAGCCCCAGCATTTT.